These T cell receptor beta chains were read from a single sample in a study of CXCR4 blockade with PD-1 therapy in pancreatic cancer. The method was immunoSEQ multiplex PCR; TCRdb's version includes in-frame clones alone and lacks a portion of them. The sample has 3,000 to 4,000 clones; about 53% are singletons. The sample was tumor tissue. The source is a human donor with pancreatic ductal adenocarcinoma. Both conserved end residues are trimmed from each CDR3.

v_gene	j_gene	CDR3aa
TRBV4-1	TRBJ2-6	ASSQEPSGANVLT
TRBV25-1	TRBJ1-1	ASSELGRDTEAF
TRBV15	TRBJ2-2	ATQKLRNTGELF
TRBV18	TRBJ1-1	ASSPLGGADTEAF
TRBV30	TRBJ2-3	AWDGRGTSGDTQY
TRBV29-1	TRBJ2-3	SVLGGSPGRDTQY
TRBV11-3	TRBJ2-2	ASSFTGSTGELF